One and the same sample provided the 11 T cell receptor beta chains below, sequenced in a study of cytomegalovirus exposure and HLA in healthy donors. The study ran its PCR with 60 Vbeta and 13 Jbeta primers. TCRdb's copy holds only in-frame clones and misses some; the assay was immunoSEQ multiplex PCR. Altogether approximately 150,000 clones are present, 68% being singletons, with the ten largest covering about 4.5%. The sample consisted of PBMCs. The receptors originated from a man aged 55 to 70 in good health and CMV-seronegative.

The V call is TRBV18, the J call TRBJ1-1; 7 bases fit TRBD1. J lost 4 bases, V lost 3 bases, and 5 bases had no gene match. CDR3 length equals 14 residues. CDR1 is KGHSH, CDR2 LQKENI, per germline. DNA of the CDR3: TGTGCCAGCTCACCGGTCGCAGGGGGCACTGAAGCTTTCTTT. It encodes CASSPVAGGTEAFF.

This clone was observed a few times. The chain combines TRBV14 with TRBJ2-7; TRBD1 agrees at 10 bases. V shed 3 bases and J 5 bases; nucleotides not matched to a gene: 10. The V gene's germline CDR1 is SGHDN and CDR2 FVKESK. CDR3 length equals 16 residues. DNA for the CDR3: TGTGCCAGCAGCCACGTGGGACAGGGGTTGAGTAACGAGCAGTACTTC. Its protein product is CASSHVGQGLSNEQYF.

The V call is TRBV28, the J call TRBJ2-7, with 9 positions matching TRBD1. J lost 0 bases, V lost 1 base, and 7 bases had no gene match. Germline V CDR1 and CDR2: MDHEN, SYDVKM. This CDR3 is 17 amino acids long. CDR3 coding DNA: TGTGCCAGCAGTTTATCCTGGACAGGGGATAGCTCCTACGAGCAGTACTTC. It codes for CASSLSWTGDSSYEQYF.

This rearrangement joins TRBV18 to TRBJ1-3, with no clear D. CDR3 length equals 14 residues. The V end was cut by 2 bases, the J end by 4 bases, with 9 bases between. Germline-derived CDR1 and CDR2 are KGHSH and LQKENI. The chain's CDR3 is CASSPFRGGNTIYF. DNA for the CDR3: TGTGCCAGCTCACCATTCCGCGGGGGAAACACCATATATTTT.

V gene TRBV2 combines with J gene TRBJ2-1, with 10 positions matching TRBD2. Germline CDR1 and CDR2: SNHLY and FYNNEI. After removal of 6 bases from V and 2 bases from J, the junction contained 7 bases not matched to a gene. This CDR3 region has 16 residues. CDR3 in amino acids: CASRKREGNTYNEQFF. The CDR3 DNA is TGTGCCAGCAGAAAGCGGGAGGGCAACACCTACAATGAGCAGTTCTTC.

For this clone: The junction departs from the called germline gene at one end, perhaps through a read error. The same CDR3 also results from other DNA sequences found in this sample. The chain couples TRBV7-9 to TRBJ1-2; perhaps TRBD1 as D (5 bases). The CDR3 runs 15 residues. CDR1 is SEHNR, CDR2 FQNEAQ, per germline (reference sequence). This chain's CDR3 is CASSSTGVANYGYTF. The CDR3 nucleotides read TGTGCCAGCAGCTCGACGGGGGTGGCTAACTATGGTTACACCTTC.

Concerning this clone: Additional DNA sequences in this sample encode the identical CDR3. This chain connects TRBV7-2 to TRBJ1-2; 7 nucleotides line up with TRBD1. The V segment lost 5 bases and the J segment 1 base; nucleotides outside the gene matches: 1. The germline CDR1 and CDR2 sequences are SGHTA and FQGNSA. The CDR3 has 13 residues. CDR3 in amino acids: CASSRDSNYGYTF. DNA for the CDR3: TGTGCCAGCAGCAGGGACAGTAACTATGGCTACACCTTC.

The chain is built from TRBV18 and TRBJ2-6; a possible D gene is TRBD1 (5 bases). Germline CDR1 is KGHSH and CDR2 is LQKENI. CDR3 length: 19 amino acids. Deletions cut 0 bases from V and 2 bases from J, with 17 bases between. The CDR3 loop is CASSPPYKKGIPGANVLTF. The CDR3 nucleotides are TGTGCCAGCTCACCACCGTATAAAAAGGGGATCCCTGGGGCCAACGTCCTGACTTTC.

The chain recombines TRBV5-1 with TRBJ2-5, with D maybe TRBD2 (6 bases). V lost 0 bases and J lost 5, with 11 bases in between. The germline CDR1 and CDR2 sequences are SGHRS and YFSETQ. The CDR3 spans 14 residues. The CDR3 reads CASSLGTISETQYF. In DNA, the CDR3 is TGCGCCAGCAGCTTGGGGACTATCTCCGAGACCCAGTACTTC.

The chain recombines TRBV6-1 with TRBJ2-3, with D unresolved. CDR1 is MNHNS, CDR2 SASEGT, per germline. The V gene lost 3 bases and the J gene lost 0 bases, with 13 bases spanning the gap. This CDR3 has 16 residues. Written as DNA, the CDR3 is TGTGCCAGCAGTGAGACGAGGATTTCTAGCACAGATACGCAGTATTTT. Translation: CASSETRISSTDTQYF.

On this clone itself: Germline and junction disagree at one end, which may indicate a read error. Additional DNA sequences in this sample encode the identical CDR3. The chain uses TRBV30 and TRBJ1-1; TRBD1 is a possible D gene (6 bases). Germline V gene lookup returns CDR1 GTSNPN and CDR2 SVGIG (reference sequence). There are 15 residues in the CDR3. CDR3 region: CAWSPPGGENREAFF. In DNA form, the CDR3 reads TGTGCCTGGAGTCCCCCAGGCGGAGAGAACAGGGAAGCCTTCTTT.